This TCR beta chain came from a study of T cell responses to AZD1222 COVID-19 vaccine. General study results and limits: Donors, mostly white British, included more females; clonal diversity was possibly underestimated. The breadth and depth of Spike-specific TCRs increased once two AZD1222 doses had been given.

Regarding this clone: Its antigen is unknown.

Method: immunoSEQ multiplex PCR; TCRdb's copy keeps in-frame clones and lacks some. This table has around 100,000 clones, approximately 90% appearing once. The germline CDR1 and CDR2 sequences are GTSNPN and SVGIG (reference sequence). Trimming shortened V by 3 bases and J by 2 bases, and 6 bases separated the two germline ends. The CDR3 is 12 residues long. V is TRBV30 and J is TRBJ2-3; D remains unclear. Sequencing used peripheral blood, obtained on day 0 of AZD1222 vaccination. This clonotype was obtained from an adult in good health. This chain's CDR3 is CAWRRATDTQYF. The CDR3 nucleotides are TGTGCCTGGAGAAGGGCCACAGATACGCAGTATTTT. Full variable domain (rest looked up from reference TRBV30 and TRBJ2-3): SQTIHQWPATLVQPVGSPLSLECTVEGTSNPNLYWYRQAAGRGLQLLFYSVGIGQISSEVPQNLSASRPQDRQFILSSKKLLLSDSGFYLCAWRRATDTQYFGPGTRLTVL.